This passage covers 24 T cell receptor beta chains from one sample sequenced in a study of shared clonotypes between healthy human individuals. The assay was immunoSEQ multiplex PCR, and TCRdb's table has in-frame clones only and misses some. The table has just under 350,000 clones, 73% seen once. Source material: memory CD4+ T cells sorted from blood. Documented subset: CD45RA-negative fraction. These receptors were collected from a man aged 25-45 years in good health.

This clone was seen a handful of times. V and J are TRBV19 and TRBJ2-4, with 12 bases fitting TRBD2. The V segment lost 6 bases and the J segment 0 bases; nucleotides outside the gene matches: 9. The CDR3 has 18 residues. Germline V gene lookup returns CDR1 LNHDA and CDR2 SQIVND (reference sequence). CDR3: CASSLTSGSEIAKNIQYF. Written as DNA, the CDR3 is TGTGCCAGTAGCCTGACTAGCGGGAGCGAAATAGCCAAAAACATTCAGTACTTC.

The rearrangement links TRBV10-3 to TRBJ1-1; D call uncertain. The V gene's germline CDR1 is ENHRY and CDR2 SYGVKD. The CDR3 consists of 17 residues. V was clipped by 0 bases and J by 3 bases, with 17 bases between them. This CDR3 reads CAISESSAAKHYTEAFF. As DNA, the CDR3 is TGTGCCATCAGTGAGTCGTCGGCAGCCAAACACTACACTGAAGCTTTCTTT.

Here the CDR3 DNA reads TGTGCCAGCAGCACCTTAAAGGGACCCGGGTCCTACGAGCAGTACTTC. It translates to CASSTLKGPGSYEQYF. The chain links TRBV5-4 to TRBJ2-7; either TRBD1 or TRBD2 may supply D (5 bases each). This CDR3 spans 16 amino acids. Per germline, CDR1 SGHNT and CDR2 YYREEE (reference sequence). V was shortened by 4 bases and J by 1 base, with 18 bases between the two germline ends.

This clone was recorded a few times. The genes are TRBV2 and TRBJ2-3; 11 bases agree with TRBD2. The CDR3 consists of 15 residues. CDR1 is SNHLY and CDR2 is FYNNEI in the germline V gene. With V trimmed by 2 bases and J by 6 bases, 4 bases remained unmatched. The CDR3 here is CASSELAGGWDTQYF. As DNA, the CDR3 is TGTGCCAGCAGTGAACTAGCGGGAGGCTGGGATACGCAGTATTTT.

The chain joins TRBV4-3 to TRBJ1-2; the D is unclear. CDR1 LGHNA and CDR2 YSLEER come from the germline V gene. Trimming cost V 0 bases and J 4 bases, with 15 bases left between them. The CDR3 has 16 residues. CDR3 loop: CASSQDGRGLSYGYTF. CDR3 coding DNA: TGCGCCAGCAGCCAAGACGGCCGCGGTCTCTCCTATGGCTACACCTTC.

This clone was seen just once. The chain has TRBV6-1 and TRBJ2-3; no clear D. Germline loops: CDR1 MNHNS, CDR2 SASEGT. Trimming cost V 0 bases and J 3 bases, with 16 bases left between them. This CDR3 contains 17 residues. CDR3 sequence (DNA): TGTGCCAGCAGTGAAGCGCTTTTTGCAGCAGGAACAGATACGCAGTATTTT. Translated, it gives CASSEALFAAGTDTQYF.

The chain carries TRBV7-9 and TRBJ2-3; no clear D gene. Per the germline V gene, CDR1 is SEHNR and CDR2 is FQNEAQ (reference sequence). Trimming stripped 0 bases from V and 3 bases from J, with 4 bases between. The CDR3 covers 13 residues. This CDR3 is CASSLAQTDTQYF. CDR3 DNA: TGTGCCAGCAGCTTAGCTCAAACAGATACGCAGTATTTT.

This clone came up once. The CDR3 DNA follows: TGTGCCAGCAGCCTTCATACCGGGGAGCTGTTTTTT. Its protein is CASSLHTGELFF. The chain combines TRBV5-5 with TRBJ2-2; D is uncertain. There are 12 residues in the CDR3. The ends were cut back, 4 bases at V and 5 bases at J, with 6 bases in the middle. Germline CDR1 is SGHKS and CDR2 is YYEKEE (reference sequence).

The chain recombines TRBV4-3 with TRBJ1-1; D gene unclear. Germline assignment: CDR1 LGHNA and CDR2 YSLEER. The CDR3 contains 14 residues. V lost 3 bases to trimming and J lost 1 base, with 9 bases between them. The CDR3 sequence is CASSQGTANTEAFF. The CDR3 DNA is TGCGCCAGCAGCCAGGGAACAGCGAACACTGAAGCTTTCTTT.

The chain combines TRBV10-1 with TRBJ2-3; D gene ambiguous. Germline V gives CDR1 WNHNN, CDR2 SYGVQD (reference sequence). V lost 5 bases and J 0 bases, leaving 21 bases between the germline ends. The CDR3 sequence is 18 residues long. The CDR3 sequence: CASSHRLTGALSTDTQYF. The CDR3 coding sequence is TGCGCCAGCAGTCACCGATTAACTGGAGCCTTAAGCACAGATACGCAGTATTTT.

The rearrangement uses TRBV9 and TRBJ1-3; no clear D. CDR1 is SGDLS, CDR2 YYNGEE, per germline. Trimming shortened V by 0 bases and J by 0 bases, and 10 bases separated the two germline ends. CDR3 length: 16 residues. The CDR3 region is CASSVAETSSGNTIYF. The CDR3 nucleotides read TGTGCCAGCAGCGTAGCAGAGACGAGCTCTGGAAACACCATATATTTT.

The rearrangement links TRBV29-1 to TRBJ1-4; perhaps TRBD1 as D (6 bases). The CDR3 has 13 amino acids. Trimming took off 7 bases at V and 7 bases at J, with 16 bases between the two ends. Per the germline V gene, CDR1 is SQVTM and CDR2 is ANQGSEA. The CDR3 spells CSGRGGAGEKLFF. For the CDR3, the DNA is TGCAGCGGAAGAGGGGGGGCTGGTGAAAAACTGTTTTTT. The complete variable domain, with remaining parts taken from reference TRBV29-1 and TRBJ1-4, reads SAVISQKPSRDICQRGTSLTIQCQVDSQVTMMFWYRQQPGQSLTLIATANQGSEATYESGFVIDKFPISRPNLTFSTLTVSNMSPEDSSIYLCSGRGGAGEKLFFGSGTQLSVL.

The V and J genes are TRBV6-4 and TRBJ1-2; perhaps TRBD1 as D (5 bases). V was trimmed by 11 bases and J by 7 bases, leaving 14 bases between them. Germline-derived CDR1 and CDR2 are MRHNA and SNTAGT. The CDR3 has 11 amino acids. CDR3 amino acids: CADGTLGGYTF. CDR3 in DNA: TGTGCCGACGGGACGCTGGGTGGCTACACCTTC.

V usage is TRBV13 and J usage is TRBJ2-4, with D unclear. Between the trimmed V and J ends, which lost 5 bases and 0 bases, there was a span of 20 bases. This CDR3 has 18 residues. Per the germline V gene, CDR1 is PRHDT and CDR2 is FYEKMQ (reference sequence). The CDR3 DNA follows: TGTGCCAGCAGCGCCCAGAGAGCAGACAAGTTAGCCAAAAACATTCAGTACTTC. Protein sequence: CASSAQRADKLAKNIQYF.

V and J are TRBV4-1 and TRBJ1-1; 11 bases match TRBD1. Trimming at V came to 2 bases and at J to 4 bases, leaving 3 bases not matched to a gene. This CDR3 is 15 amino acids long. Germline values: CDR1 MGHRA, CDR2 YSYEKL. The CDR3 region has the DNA TGCGCCAGCAGCCAACCCGGGACAGGGGGCACTGAAGCTTTCTTT. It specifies CASSQPGTGGTEAFF.

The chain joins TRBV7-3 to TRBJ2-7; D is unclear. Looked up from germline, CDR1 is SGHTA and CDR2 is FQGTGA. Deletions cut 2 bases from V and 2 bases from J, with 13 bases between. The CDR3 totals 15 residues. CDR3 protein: CASSLGSGVTYEQYF. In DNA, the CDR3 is TGTGCCAGCAGCTTAGGGTCAGGAGTTACCTACGAGCAGTACTTC.

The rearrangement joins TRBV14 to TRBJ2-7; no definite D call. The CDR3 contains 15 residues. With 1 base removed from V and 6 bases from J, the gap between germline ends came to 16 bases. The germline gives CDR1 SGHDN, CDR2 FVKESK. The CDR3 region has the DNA TGTGCCAGCAGCCAAGTCGGTCCTCGGCAAGGCGAGCAGTACTTC. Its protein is CASSQVGPRQGEQYF.

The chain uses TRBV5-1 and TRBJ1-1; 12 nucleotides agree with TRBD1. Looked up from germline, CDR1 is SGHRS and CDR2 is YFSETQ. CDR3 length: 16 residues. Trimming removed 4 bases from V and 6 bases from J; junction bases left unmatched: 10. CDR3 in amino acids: CASSLPGQGAASEAFF. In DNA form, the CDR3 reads TGCGCCAGCAGCCTACCGGGACAGGGGGCCGCTTCTGAAGCTTTCTTT.

DNA of the CDR3: TGTGCCAGCAGTTCTCCTCTCGGGACAGGGGCGTCCTATCAGCCCCAGCATTTT. It translates to CASSSPLGTGASYQPQHF. This chain uses TRBV28 with TRBJ1-5; 10 positions agree with TRBD1. V lost 4 bases and J lost 5; bases outside the gene matches: 14. The germline V gene encodes CDR1 MDHEN and CDR2 SYDVKM. The CDR3 is 18 amino acids.

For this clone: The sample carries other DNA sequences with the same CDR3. CDR3 in amino acids: CASSLEGAGADTQYF. The CDR3 coding sequence is TGTGCCAGCAGCTTAGAGGGAGCGGGGGCAGATACGCAGTATTTT. The chain uses TRBV11-2 and TRBJ2-3; 8 bases match TRBD2. V lost 0 bases to trimming and J lost 4 bases; unmatched junction nucleotides: 3. CDR1 and CDR2 from the germline V gene are SGHAT and FQNNGV. CDR3 length equals 15 residues. Drawing the rest from reference TRBV11-2 and TRBJ2-3, the complete variable domain is EAGVAQSPRYKIIEKRQSVAFWCNPISGHATLYWYQQILGQGPKLLIQFQNNGVVDDSQLPKDRFSAERLKGVDSTLKIQPAKLEDSAVYLCASSLEGAGADTQYFGPGTRLTVL.

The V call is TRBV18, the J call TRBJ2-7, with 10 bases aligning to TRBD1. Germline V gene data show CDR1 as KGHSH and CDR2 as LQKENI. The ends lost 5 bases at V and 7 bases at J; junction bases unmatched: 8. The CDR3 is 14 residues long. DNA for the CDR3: TGTGCCAGCTCAGACAGACAGGGGGCTAGGGAGCAGTACTTC. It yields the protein CASSDRQGAREQYF.

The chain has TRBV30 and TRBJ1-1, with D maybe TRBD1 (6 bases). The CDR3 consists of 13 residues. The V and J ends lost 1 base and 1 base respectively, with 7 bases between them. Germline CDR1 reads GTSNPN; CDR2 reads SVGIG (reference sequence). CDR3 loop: CAWSADRNTEAFF. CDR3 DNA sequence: TGTGCCTGGAGTGCGGACAGGAACACTGAAGCTTTCTTT. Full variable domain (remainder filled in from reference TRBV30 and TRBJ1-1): SQTIHQWPATLVQPVGSPLSLECTVEGTSNPNLYWYRQAAGRGLQLLFYSVGIGQISSEVPQNLSASRPQDRQFILSSKKLLLSDSGFYLCAWSADRNTEAFFGQGTRLTVV.

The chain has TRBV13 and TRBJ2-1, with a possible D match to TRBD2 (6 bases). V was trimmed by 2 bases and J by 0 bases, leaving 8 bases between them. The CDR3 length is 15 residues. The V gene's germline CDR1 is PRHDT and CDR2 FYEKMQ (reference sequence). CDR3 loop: CASSLSGFSYNEQFF. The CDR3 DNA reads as TGTGCCAGCAGCTTAAGCGGGTTCTCCTACAATGAGCAGTTCTTC.

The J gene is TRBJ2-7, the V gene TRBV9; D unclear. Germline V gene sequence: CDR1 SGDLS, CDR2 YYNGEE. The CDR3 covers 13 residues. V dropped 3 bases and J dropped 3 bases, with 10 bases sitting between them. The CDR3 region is CASSGQDLYEQYF. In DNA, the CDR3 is TGTGCCAGCAGCGGTCAGGACCTCTACGAGCAGTACTTC.